This T cell receptor beta chain was captured in a study of OX40 agonist ivuxolimab in advanced cancers. This table comes from immunoSEQ multiplex PCR, and its TCRdb copy is limited to in-frame clones, with some not included. The sample shows about 68,000 clones, over 65% of them seen only once. Trimming removed 3 bases at V and 0 bases at J, with 11 bases between. Germline CDR1 is SGHTA and CDR2 is FQGNSA. The length of the CDR3 is 15 residues. This chain joins TRBV7-2 and TRBJ1-1; D possibly corresponds to TRBD1 (5 bases). Sequencing was performed on CD4+ or CD8+ T cells sorted from blood, taken in a trial of the OX40 agonist ivuxolimab. The receptor comes from an adult with an advanced solid tumor such as melanoma, head and neck, liver or kidney cancer. The CDR3 is CASSFLGALNTEAFF. Written as DNA, the CDR3 is TGTGCCAGCAGCTTTCTAGGGGCTCTGAACACTGAAGCTTTCTTT.